Below, 27 T cell receptor beta chains from the same sample are listed, as sequenced in a study of OX40 agonist ivuxolimab in advanced cancers. Produced via immunoSEQ multiplex PCR; TCRdb's table is partial and in-frame only. The sample records 80,000 or so clones, under 90% being singletons. Sequenced material: CD4+ or CD8+ T cells sorted from blood, taken in a trial of the OX40 agonist ivuxolimab. The receptors derive from an adult with an advanced solid tumor such as melanoma, head and neck, liver or kidney cancer.

This clone has just one count. The chain combines TRBV5-6 with TRBJ1-2; 7 bases match TRBD1. Trimming removed 5 bases from V and 3 bases from J; junction bases left unmatched: 4. The CDR3 contains 13 residues. Germline CDR1 SGHDT, CDR2 YYEEEE. This chain's CDR3 is CASSPDRDYGYTF. The CDR3 bases are TGTGCCAGCAGTCCCGACAGGGACTATGGCTACACCTTC. The whole variable domain, filled in from reference TRBV5-6 and TRBJ1-2, reads DAGVTQSPTHLIKTRGQQVTLRCSPKSGHDTVSWYQQALGQGPQFIFQYYEEEERQRGNFPDRFSGHQFPNYSSELNVNALLLGDSALYLCASSPDRDYGYTFGSGTRLTVV.

The V call is TRBV28, the J call TRBJ1-3, with D possibly being TRBD1 (6 bases). This CDR3 contains 15 residues. The germline CDR1 and CDR2 sequences are MDHEN and SYDVKM. Trimming took 9 bases from V and 0 from J, leaving 15 bases between them. This chain's CDR3 is CASLGQLSSGNTIYF. In nucleotides, the CDR3 is TGTGCCAGTCTTGGACAGCTCAGCTCTGGAAACACCATATATTTT.

J is TRBJ2-5 and V is TRBV5-1, with TRBD1 matching over 10 bases. CDR1 and CDR2 (germline): SGHRS, YFSETQ. V lost 0 bases, J lost 5 bases, and 4 bases stayed unmatched. This CDR3 is 15 amino acids long. CDR3 sequence: CASSLAGTGVETQYF. In DNA, the CDR3 is TGCGCCAGCAGCTTGGCCGGGACAGGGGTGGAGACCCAGTACTTC.

V gene TRBV11-3 combines with J gene TRBJ1-1; no definite D call. The germline V gene has CDR1 SGHNT and CDR2 YENEEA. CDR3 length: 13 amino acids. V was cut by 2 bases and J by 5 bases, with 9 bases left in between. The CDR3 DNA reads as TGTGCCAGCAGCTTATTAGGAGGGACTGAAGCTTTCTTT. Translating gives CASSLLGGTEAFF.

The chain has TRBV5-1 and TRBJ1-3; no clear D gene. This CDR3 spans 17 amino acids. V was pared by 2 bases and J by 0 bases, with 15 bases between. Germline lookup yields CDR1 SGHRS and CDR2 YFSETQ. CDR3 DNA: TGCGCCAGCAGCTTAAGGCAGGCCGGGATCTCTGGAAACACCATATATTTT. Its protein product is CASSLRQAGISGNTIYF.

The rearrangement uses TRBV5-1 and TRBJ2-5, with 7 bases identical to TRBD1. The CDR3 loop spans 15 amino acids. The J segment lost 5 bases and the V segment lost 4 bases, leaving 11 bases of the junction unmatched. Germline values: CDR1 SGHRS, CDR2 YFSETQ. This CDR3 reads CASSLVSRGPETQYF. CDR3 DNA sequence: TGCGCCAGCAGCCTAGTGTCGAGGGGGCCGGAGACCCAGTACTTC.

The rearrangement links TRBV6-5 to TRBJ1-2; D not certain. V dropped 5 bases and J dropped 4 bases, with 14 bases sitting between them. The germline CDR1 and CDR2 sequences are MNHEY and SVGAGI. The CDR3 loop spans 14 amino acids. In DNA, the CDR3 is TGTGCCAGCAGTAACGCCGAAACTCTCTATGGCTACACCTTC. Translating it yields CASSNAETLYGYTF.

This chain connects TRBV6-5 to TRBJ1-1; possible D gene TRBD1, 5 bases. This CDR3 has 14 residues. The V end was cut by 6 bases, the J end by 0 bases, with 11 bases between. Germline CDR1 and CDR2: MNHEY and SVGAGI. This CDR3 reads CASSPTVLNTEAFF. CDR3 DNA sequence: TGTGCCAGCAGCCCGACAGTTTTGAACACTGAAGCTTTCTTT.

Only one count was recorded for this clone. The chain has TRBV19 and TRBJ2-3, with 7 bases identical to TRBD2. In germline, CDR1 is LNHDA, CDR2 SQIVND (reference sequence). V dropped 6 bases and J dropped 0; count of bases not matched to a gene: 6. This CDR3 has 15 residues. CDR3 DNA: TGTGCCAGTAGGTTTAGCGGGTTTAGCACAGATACGCAGTATTTT. Residues: CASRFSGFSTDTQYF.

CDR3 amino acids: CASSLGSGGYIQYF. DNA for the CDR3: TGCGCCAGCAGCTTGGGGTCGGGGGGTTACATTCAGTACTTC. V gene TRBV5-1 combines with J gene TRBJ2-4; 7 bases line up with TRBD2. The trim removed 0 bases at V and 8 bases at J, leaving 5 bases unmatched. CDR1 is SGHRS and CDR2 is YFSETQ in the germline V gene. There are 14 residues in the CDR3.

Only a few counts were recorded for this clone. This rearrangement joins TRBV5-4 to TRBJ1-1; 7 bases fit TRBD1. Germline trimming cut 1 base from V and 2 bases from J; bases unmatched to any gene: 5. The CDR3 runs 15 residues. Germline CDR1 is SGHNT and CDR2 is YYREEE (reference sequence). CDR3 region: CASSLKGALNTEAFF. The CDR3 bases are TGTGCCAGCAGCTTGAAGGGGGCGCTTAACACTGAAGCTTTCTTT.

V usage is TRBV5-4 and J usage is TRBJ1-1; D is perhaps TRBD1 (5 bases). The CDR3 has 12 amino acids. V lost 2 bases, J lost 5 bases, and 7 bases lay in between. CDR1 is SGHNT and CDR2 is YYREEE in the germline V gene (reference sequence). CDR3 sequence: CASSFDSTEAFF. The CDR3, as DNA: TGTGCCAGCAGCTTTGACAGTACTGAAGCTTTCTTT.

The V call is TRBV5-1, the J call TRBJ2-2; 8 nucleotides agree with TRBD1. The germline CDR1 and CDR2 sequences are SGHRS and YFSETQ. J was trimmed by 2 bases and V by 7 bases; bases with no gene match: 1. The CDR3 is 13 amino acids. The CDR3 nucleotides read TGCGCCAGCGGACAGGGAAACACCGGGGAGCTGTTTTTT. It is translated as CASGQGNTGELFF.

The CDR3 loop reads CASSFYNSPLHF. The CDR3 DNA reads as TGTGCCAGTAGTTTTTATAATTCACCCCTCCACTTT. The chain employs TRBV19 and TRBJ1-6; D is undetermined. Per germline, CDR1 LNHDA and CDR2 SQIVND (reference sequence). The length of the CDR3 is 12 residues. The V and J ends lost 5 bases and 4 bases respectively, with 3 bases between them.

Concerning this clone: Other DNA sequences in this sample translate to the same CDR3. The chain recombines TRBV29-1 with TRBJ1-2; 7 bases fit TRBD1. CDR3 length equals 12 residues. Germline CDR1 is SQVTM and CDR2 is ANQGSEA. V was pared by 6 bases and J by 2 bases, with 3 bases of the junction left unmatched. The CDR3 region is CSVGGQNYGYTF. The DNA of the CDR3 is TGCAGCGTCGGGGGACAGAACTATGGCTACACCTTC.

The V and J genes are TRBV4-2 and TRBJ2-7; maybe TRBD1 (6 bases). Germline CDR1 reads LGHNA; CDR2 reads YNFKEQ. Trimming removed 3 bases from V and 1 base from J, with 13 bases in between. The CDR3 covers 15 residues. This CDR3 is CASSQWDTASYEQYF. DNA of the CDR3: TGTGCCAGCAGCCAGTGGGACACGGCTTCCTACGAGCAGTACTTC.

The gene calls are TRBV6-5 and TRBJ1-5, with 7 bases aligning to TRBD1. Germline CDR1 reads MNHEY; CDR2 reads SVGAGI. J lost 11 bases, V lost 0 bases, and 13 bases had no gene match. The CDR3 sequence is 16 residues long. In nucleotides, the CDR3 is TGTGCCAGCAGTTACTCGAGGGGACAGCTCCTAGAGACCCAGCATTTT. Residues: CASSYSRGQLLETQHF.

The chain couples TRBV18 to TRBJ2-1; TRBD2 is a possible D gene (6 bases). This CDR3 region has 13 residues. Germline-derived CDR1 and CDR2 are KGHSH and LQKENI. V dropped 1 base and J dropped 7 bases, with 8 bases sitting between them. CDR3 protein: CASSPRRENEQFF. In nucleotides, the CDR3 is TGTGCCAGCTCACCACGCCGGGAGAATGAGCAGTTCTTC.

This sequence joins TRBV28 and TRBJ1-2; perhaps TRBD1 as D (5 bases). Germline lookup yields CDR1 MDHEN and CDR2 SYDVKM. V lost 6 bases, J lost 4 bases, and 9 bases lay in between. There are 12 residues in the CDR3. CDR3 coding DNA: TGTGCCAGCAGCCTTCAGGGCTATGGCTACACCTTC. This encodes CASSLQGYGYTF.

The chain recombines TRBV7-9 with TRBJ1-4, with a weak D call TRBD1 (5 bases). V was shortened by 5 bases and J by 7 bases, with 14 bases between the two germline ends. The germline gives CDR1 SEHNR, CDR2 FQNEAQ (reference sequence). The length of the CDR3 is 14 residues. The chain's CDR3 is CASSPQEAREKLFF. As DNA, the CDR3 is TGTGCCAGCAGCCCACAGGAGGCGCGTGAAAAACTGTTTTTT.

This clone occurred once. The chain uses TRBV28 and TRBJ2-7, with 10 positions matching TRBD2. The CDR3 spans 15 residues. CDR1 and CDR2 from the germline V gene are MDHEN and SYDVKM. The V segment lost 5 bases and the J segment 2 bases; nucleotides outside the gene matches: 6. The CDR3 coding sequence is TGTGCCAGCAGTATGGGTAGCGGGAGGACCTACGAGCAGTACTTC. Residues: CASSMGSGRTYEQYF. The variable domain in full, completed from reference TRBV28 and TRBJ2-7, reads DVKVTQSSRYLVKRTGEKVFLECVQDMDHENMFWYRQDPGLGLRLIYFSYDVKMKEKGDIPEGYSVSREKKERFSLILESASTNQTSMYLCASSMGSGRTYEQYFGPGTRLTVT.

As for this clone: A read error may account for a junction end that differs from germline. The chain recombines TRBV7-7 with TRBJ2-1; D not certain. Per germline, CDR1 SSHAT and CDR2 FNYEAQ (reference sequence). CDR3 length: 13 residues. The chain's CDR3 is CASSLSAYNEQFF. The CDR3 nucleotides read TGTGCTAGCAGCTTAAGCGCATACAATGAGCAGTTCTTC. Variable domain in full (rest from reference TRBV7-7 and TRBJ2-1): GAGVSQSPRYKVTKRGQDVTLRCDPISSHATLYWYQQALGQGPEFLTYFNYEAQPDKSGLPSDRFSAERPEGSISTLTIQRTEQRDSAMYRCASSLSAYNEQFFGPGTRLTVL.

A remark on this clone: This same CDR3 is encoded by further DNA sequences in the sample. V is TRBV5-1 and J is TRBJ2-5, with 12 bases fitting TRBD2. The germline CDR1 and CDR2 sequences are SGHRS and YFSETQ. The CDR3 contains 15 residues. V shed 4 bases and J 4 bases; nucleotides not matched to a gene: 5. For the CDR3, the DNA is TGCGCCAGCAGCCTTGCACTAGCGGGGGGAGAGACCCAGTACTTC. This sequence encodes CASSLALAGGETQYF.

The V and J genes are TRBV21-1 and TRBJ1-1. TRBV21-1 is reported as a pseudogene. The CDR3 extends over 15 amino acids. The CDR3: CASSTSRVKNTEAFF. The DNA for the CDR3 is TGTGCCAGCAGCACCTCGCGGGTTAAGAACACTGAAGCTTTCTTT.

The chain has TRBV18 and TRBJ2-1, with TRBD1 identical over 8 bases. Looked up from germline, CDR1 is KGHSH and CDR2 is LQKENI. This CDR3 is 16 amino acids long. V dropped 5 bases and J dropped 5; count of bases not matched to a gene: 11. The CDR3 sequence is CASSARRTGSNNEQFF. CDR3 DNA sequence: TGTGCCAGCTCAGCCCGTCGGACAGGGTCGAACAATGAGCAGTTCTTC. The full variable domain, rest sourced from reference TRBV18 and TRBJ2-1, is NAGVMQNPRHLVRRRGQEARLRCSPMKGHSHVYWYRQLPEEGLKFMVYLQKENIIDESGMPKERFSAEFPKEGPSILRIQQVVRGDSAAYFCASSARRTGSNNEQFFGPGTRLTVL.

The J gene is TRBJ1-1, the V gene TRBV6-5; a weak D match, TRBD1 (6 bases). V was shortened by 6 bases and J by 6 bases, with 14 bases between the two germline ends. Per the germline V gene, CDR1 is MNHEY and CDR2 is SVGAGI. This CDR3 is built from 13 residues. The CDR3 reads CASSYTGLSEAFF. The CDR3 DNA is TGTGCCAGCAGCTACACAGGGCTTTCTGAAGCTTTCTTT.

The chain recombines TRBV19 with TRBJ2-7; 7 nucleotides line up with TRBD2. Germline CDR1 LNHDA, CDR2 SQIVND (reference sequence). The CDR3 is made up of 15 amino acids. V lost 5 bases and J lost 2; bases outside the gene matches: 9. In DNA form, the CDR3 reads TGTGCCAGTAGTGTTGGCGGGAGTCCCACCTACGAGCAGTACTTC. Its translation: CASSVGGSPTYEQYF.